The T cell receptor beta chain under discussion was sequenced for a study of molecular identifiers for immune sequencing clone quantification. Broader study findings: For highly expanded clones, sizes could be underestimated when identical TCR molecules share a barcode.

The ends were cut back, 2 bases at V and 2 bases at J, with 13 bases in the middle. This CDR3 comprises 16 residues. CDR1 and CDR2 from the germline V gene are MNHEY and SVGEGT. TCRdb itself ran the PCR reads through MiXCR, one entry per CDR3 protein. The top ten clones hold about 0.8% of a sample with 90,000 or so distinct CDR3 sequences, around a quarter of them seen once. Only one count was recorded for this clonotype. As yet, its antigen is unknown. This may be a read error: a much more frequent sequence differs by one nucleotide. The sequencing input was naive CD8+ T cells from blood, with Jurkat cell RNA spiked in. As to subset: FACS-sorted CD8+CD4-CCR7+CD45RA+ naive T cells. The J gene is TRBJ1-5, the V gene TRBV6-2 or TRBV6-3, with D possibly matching TRBD1 (5 bases). The clonotype originates from a human donor in good health. Some libraries in this study had Jurkat cell RNA spiked in. The CDR3 loop is CASSYQGPGRNQPQHF. CDR3 in DNA: TGTGCCAGCAGTTACCAGGGACCAGGGCGCAATCAGCCCCAGCATTTT.